This is a list of T cell receptor beta chains from one sample in a study of cytomegalovirus exposure and HLA in healthy donors. Profiled with immunoSEQ multiplex PCR; TCRdb holds only in-frame clones, not every one. The sample holds about 130,000 clones, roughly 89% seen once. The sequenced material came from PBMCs. Receptors were obtained from a woman between 18 and 30 years old in good health and CMV-seronegative. Both conserved end residues are part of each CDR3. The D gene is left open where the match is weak.

v_call: TRBV6-5
d_call: NA
j_call: TRBJ2-6
cdr3_aa: CASSRVAGANVLTF

v_call: TRBV6-1
d_call: NA
j_call: TRBJ1-2
cdr3_aa: CASSGIRLEGYTF

v_call: TRBV18
d_call: NA
j_call: TRBJ2-5
cdr3_aa: CASSSLQAPQETQYF

v_call: TRBV4-1
d_call: TRBD1
j_call: TRBJ1-5
cdr3_aa: CASSHPRTGDSNQPQHF

v_call: TRBV11-2
d_call: NA
j_call: TRBJ2-1
cdr3_aa: CASSLTGTNNEQFF

v_call: TRBV7-9
d_call: TRBD2
j_call: TRBJ2-7
cdr3_aa: CASSPSGRPYEQYF

v_call: TRBV4-2
d_call: NA
j_call: TRBJ2-1
cdr3_aa: CASSQVPGSYNEQFF

v_call: TRBV27
d_call: TRBD1
j_call: TRBJ1-1
cdr3_aa: CASSLAGGNTEAFF

v_call: TRBV19
d_call: TRBD1
j_call: TRBJ1-3
cdr3_aa: CASSPGQLSSYSGNTIYF

v_call: TRBV27
d_call: NA
j_call: TRBJ2-7
cdr3_aa: CASSPIIRGYEQYF

v_call: TRBV13
d_call: NA
j_call: TRBJ2-3
cdr3_aa: CASSPQTGQPTDTQYF

v_call: TRBV2
d_call: TRBD1
j_call: TRBJ2-5
cdr3_aa: CASHSRGGAETQYF

v_call: TRBV25-1
d_call: NA
j_call: TRBJ2-7
cdr3_aa: CASSESGEQYF

v_call: TRBV30
d_call: NA
j_call: TRBJ2-7
cdr3_aa: CAWSAGVSYEQYF

v_call: TRBV18
d_call: TRBD1
j_call: TRBJ1-2
cdr3_aa: CASSPRDRGHYGYTF

v_call: TRBV7-8
d_call: TRBD1
j_call: TRBJ2-7
cdr3_aa: CASSSAGTGYGWDPRGYEQYF

v_call: TRBV7-9
d_call: NA
j_call: TRBJ1-1
cdr3_aa: CASSAKQGGNTEAFF

v_call: TRBV11-2
d_call: NA
j_call: TRBJ1-1
cdr3_aa: CASSLLGANTEAFF

v_call: TRBV27
d_call: TRBD2
j_call: TRBJ2-1
cdr3_aa: CASVGLAGRYNEQFF

v_call: TRBV11-3
d_call: NA
j_call: TRBJ2-7
cdr3_aa: CASSLGLSSYEQYF

v_call: TRBV7-6
d_call: TRBD1
j_call: TRBJ1-1
cdr3_aa: CASSPKQGINTEAFF

v_call: TRBV7-2
d_call: NA
j_call: TRBJ2-7
cdr3_aa: CASSSRWGAYEQYF

v_call: TRBV29-1
d_call: TRBD1
j_call: TRBJ1-1
cdr3_aa: CSVLGGANTEAFF

v_call: TRBV9
d_call: TRBD2
j_call: TRBJ2-3
cdr3_aa: CASSAGASGNKAF

v_call: TRBV11-2
d_call: TRBD1
j_call: TRBJ2-2
cdr3_aa: CASSWDRAETGELFF

v_call: TRBV5-8
d_call: NA
j_call: TRBJ2-2
cdr3_aa: CASSHAGGNTGELFF

v_call: TRBV19
d_call: NA
j_call: TRBJ2-1
cdr3_aa: CASSSGFHNEQFF

v_call: TRBV5-1
d_call: NA
j_call: TRBJ2-3
cdr3_aa: CASSLSYEAYSQYF

v_call: TRBV30
d_call: NA
j_call: TRBJ1-1
cdr3_aa: CAWSLSGGTEAFF

v_call: TRBV5-1
d_call: NA
j_call: TRBJ2-5
cdr3_aa: CASSLEGRETQYF

v_call: TRBV19
d_call: NA
j_call: TRBJ2-7
cdr3_aa: CASSIGGQPTYEQYF

v_call: TRBV7-2
d_call: TRBD2
j_call: TRBJ2-4
cdr3_aa: CASSIGTSGSGIQYF

v_call: TRBV5-1
d_call: TRBD1
j_call: TRBJ1-5
cdr3_aa: CASSWGQPNQPQHF

v_call: TRBV28
d_call: NA
j_call: TRBJ2-7
cdr3_aa: CASSLVSPTSYEQYF

v_call: TRBV7-9
d_call: NA
j_call: TRBJ1-1
cdr3_aa: CASSLAYRGNTEAFF

v_call: TRBV6-1
d_call: TRBD2
j_call: TRBJ2-7
cdr3_aa: CASRLGLAGGEQYF

v_call: TRBV27
d_call: NA
j_call: TRBJ1-2
cdr3_aa: CASSFGNGQYGYTF

v_call: TRBV7-9
d_call: NA
j_call: TRBJ1-5
cdr3_aa: CASSLSAGINQPQHF

v_call: TRBV14
d_call: NA
j_call: TRBJ2-7
cdr3_aa: CASSRETGRFSYEQYF

v_call: TRBV28
d_call: NA
j_call: TRBJ1-2
cdr3_aa: CASSLSRRGGYTF

v_call: TRBV7-6
d_call: TRBD2
j_call: TRBJ2-1
cdr3_aa: CASSLIAGGPNEQFF

v_call: TRBV29-1
d_call: TRBD2
j_call: TRBJ2-7
cdr3_aa: CSTRGGDYEQYF

v_call: TRBV4-2
d_call: NA
j_call: TRBJ2-3
cdr3_aa: CASSQDTRVAGTDTQYF

v_call: TRBV4-1
d_call: TRBD1
j_call: TRBJ1-2
cdr3_aa: CASSRQGLRYGYTF

v_call: TRBV4-1
d_call: TRBD2
j_call: TRBJ2-1
cdr3_aa: CASSRGTSGRGYEQFF

v_call: TRBV30
d_call: NA
j_call: TRBJ1-1
cdr3_aa: CAWSATVGTEAFF

v_call: TRBV4-1
d_call: TRBD2
j_call: TRBJ2-1
cdr3_aa: CASSQPRPGGSYNEQFF

v_call: TRBV6-6
d_call: TRBD2
j_call: TRBJ2-1
cdr3_aa: CASRTKGTSGYNEQFF

v_call: TRBV9
d_call: NA
j_call: TRBJ2-1
cdr3_aa: CASSPGGDEQFF

v_call: TRBV5-1
d_call: NA
j_call: TRBJ1-1
cdr3_aa: CASSLGGGRVTTEAFF

v_call: TRBV11-2
d_call: TRBD1
j_call: TRBJ2-1
cdr3_aa: CASSGDRGYNEQFF

v_call: TRBV6-5
d_call: NA
j_call: TRBJ2-2
cdr3_aa: CASRNEDLELFF

v_call: TRBV4-1
d_call: NA
j_call: TRBJ1-2
cdr3_aa: CASSHPGFDGYTF